These T cell receptor beta chains were read from a single sample in a study of blood T cell repertoires in COVID-19. The table came from immunoSEQ multiplex PCR; TCRdb's copy has only in-frame clones and leaves some out. The sample shows about 290,000 clones, roughly 89% of them seen only once. What was sequenced was peripheral blood. The receptors shown here come from a woman in her thirties with active or convalescent COVID-19. Each CDR3 is given with its conserved first and last residue. The D gene is left open where the match is weak. For some rows the clone size is stated as once, few or many, or as a class when expanded; others skip it.

d_call	v_call	j_call	clone_size	cdr3_aa	cdr3_nt
.	TRBV5-6	TRBJ2-5	.	CASSLEPRDGETQYF	TGTGCCAGCAGCTTGGAACCCAGGGATGGAGAGACCCAGTACTTC
TRBD1	TRBV4-2	TRBJ1-3	.	CASSHYRDRGALAGNTIYF	TGTGCCAGCAGCCACTACCGGGACAGGGGGGCCCTTGCGGGAAACACCATATATTTT
.	TRBV7-2	TRBJ1-5	.	CASSLQEQGAQHF	TGTGCCAGCAGCCTACAGGAGCAAGGGGCCCAGCATTTT
.	TRBV18	TRBJ1-3	.	CASSLSGSRAGNTIYF	TGTGCCAGCTCGCTTTCAGGAAGTCGAGCCGGAAACACCATATATTTT
TRBD2	TRBV9	TRBJ2-2	once	CASSADPSGGGGELFF	TGTGCCAGCAGCGCCGATCCTAGCGGGGGAGGCGGGGAGCTGTTTTTT
.	TRBV5-1	TRBJ1-3	.	CASRTDSGNTIYF	TGCGCCAGCAGGACAGACTCTGGAAACACCATATATTTT
.	TRBV7-2	TRBJ2-7	.	CASSLGRAIEWQYF	TGTGCCAGCAGCTTAGGGAGGGCGATAGAGTGGCAGTACTTC
TRBD1	TRBV5-4	TRBJ1-6	.	CASRSGTEDSPLHF	TGTGCCAGCAGGTCCGGGACAGAGGATTCACCCCTCCACTTT
TRBD2	TRBV3-1/TRBV3-2	TRBJ2-1	.	CASSRLAGDNEQFF	TGTGCCAGCAGCCGGCTAGCGGGGGACAATGAGCAGTTCTTC
.	TRBV6-5	TRBJ1-2	.	CASSWRGPGDYGYTF	TGTGCCAGCAGCTGGAGGGGCCCTGGGGACTATGGCTACACCTTC
TRBD1	TRBV19	TRBJ1-5	few	CASSNLQGAQGQPQHF	TGTGCCAGTAGTAACTTACAGGGGGCGCAGGGTCAGCCCCAGCATTTT
.	TRBV18	TRBJ2-5	once	CASSPPPGGNKETQYF	TGTGCCAGCTCACCACCACCCGGAGGGAACAAAGAGACCCAGTACTTC
TRBD1	TRBV5-1	TRBJ1-1	.	CASSTGQGIEAFF	TGCGCCAGCAGCACCGGACAGGGGATTGAAGCTTTCTTT
TRBD2	TRBV9	TRBJ2-1	.	CASSVALAGEQFF	TGTGCCAGCAGCGTAGCGCTAGCGGGGGAGCAGTTCTTC
TRBD1	TRBV7-9	TRBJ2-5	.	CASSLRRDRGQETQYF	TGTGCCAGCAGCTTGCGGAGGGACAGGGGTCAAGAGACCCAGTACTTC
TRBD2	TRBV3-1/TRBV3-2	TRBJ2-1	.	CASSQVGGGYNEQFF	TGTGCCAGCAGCCAAGTGGGCGGGGGGTACAATGAGCAGTTCTTC
.	TRBV9	TRBJ1-4	.	CASSVGGGGGTNEKLFF	TGTGCCAGCAGCGTAGGCGGGGGCGGAGGAACTAATGAAAAACTGTTTTTT
TRBD1	TRBV6-5	TRBJ1-2	few	CATARQGAHGYTF	TGTGCCACCGCCCGCCAGGGGGCCCATGGCTACACCTTC
.	TRBV4-3	TRBJ2-2	.	CASSLRGGRGNTGELFF	TGCGCCAGCAGCCTAAGGGGAGGTAGGGGGAACACCGGGGAGCTGTTTTTT
.	TRBV30	TRBJ1-1	few	CAWSAKFPHEAFF	TGTGCCTGGAGTGCAAAATTCCCCCATGAAGCTTTCTTT
.	TRBV27	TRBJ1-2	.	CASSPLRQVYGYTF	TGTGCCAGCAGTCCCCTACGACAGGTCTATGGCTACACCTTC
TRBD1	TRBV9	TRBJ2-6	.	CASSPQGDGANVLTF	TGTGCCAGCAGCCCCCAGGGGGACGGGGCCAACGTCCTGACTTTC
.	TRBV5-1	TRBJ1-2	.	CASSLRTVDYGYTF	TGCGCCAGCAGCCTACGGACAGTCGACTATGGCTACACCTTC
.	TRBV18	TRBJ1-1	few	CASSPPGREAFF	TGTGCCAGCTCACCACCGGGCAGAGAAGCTTTCTTT
TRBD1	TRBV27	TRBJ2-2	.	CASSLSPTGGSGELFF	TGTGCCAGCAGTTTATCGCCGACAGGGGGTTCCGGGGAGCTGTTTTTT
.	TRBV9	TRBJ1-4	.	CASSVGQIGEKLFF	TGTGCCAGCAGCGTGGGTCAGATCGGGGAAAAACTGTTTTTT
.	TRBV28	TRBJ1-1	.	CATEQGVTEAFF	TGTGCCACCGAACAGGGCGTCACTGAAGCTTTCTTT
.	TRBV10-3	TRBJ2-3	few	CATHGTYSTDTQYF	TGTGCCACCCACGGGACATACAGCACAGATACGCAGTATTTT
.	TRBV4-1	TRBJ1-2	.	CASSHSGELGYGYTF	TGCGCCAGCAGCCATTCAGGGGAACTTGGCTATGGCTACACCTTC
.	TRBV5-1	TRBJ1-6	.	CASSTGGTYNSPLHF	TGCGCCAGCAGCACAGGAGGGACCTATAATTCACCCCTCCACTTT
.	TRBV30	TRBJ1-1	.	CAWTPTAPNTEAFF	TGTGCCTGGACGCCCACAGCCCCGAACACTGAAGCTTTCTTT
TRBD1	TRBV7-8	TRBJ2-3	.	CASSLAGQIGATQYF	TGTGCCAGCAGCTTAGCGGGACAGATAGGCGCTACGCAGTATTTT
.	TRBV4-3	TRBJ1-2	.	CASSQDRGDGYTF	TGCGCCAGCAGCCAAGATCGGGGGGATGGCTACACCTTC
TRBD1	TRBV18	TRBJ2-7	once	CASSPPGTGFLYEQYF	TGTGCCAGCTCACCCCCGGGGACAGGGTTTTTGTACGAGCAGTACTTC
TRBD2	TRBV2	TRBJ2-3	once	CASRLAGDTQYF	TGTGCCAGCAGACTAGCGGGGGATACGCAGTATTTT
TRBD1	TRBV28	TRBJ1-5	.	CASSLPLGQSNQPQHF	TGTGCCAGCAGTTTACCCCTGGGACAGAGCAATCAGCCCCAGCATTTT
TRBD1	TRBV6-6	TRBJ1-6	.	CASRTPGQGANSPLHF	TGTGCCAGCAGGACTCCGGGACAGGGGGCGAATTCACCCCTCCACTTT
TRBD1	TRBV18	TRBJ1-3	.	CASSGGTGGAGNTIYF	TGTGCCAGCTCTGGCGGGACAGGGGGCGCTGGAAACACCATATATTTT
.	TRBV5-1	TRBJ2-5	few	CASSLGGREETQYF	TGCGCCAGCAGCCTCGGCGGGCGGGAAGAGACCCAGTACTTC
TRBD2	TRBV7-3	TRBJ2-1	few	CARTSGPYNEQFF	TGTGCCAGGACTAGCGGGCCCTACAATGAGCAGTTCTTC
TRBD2	TRBV29-1	TRBJ2-5	.	CSVESGAGGETQYF	TGCAGCGTTGAAAGCGGGGCGGGAGGAGAGACCCAGTACTTC
TRBD1	TRBV5-3	TRBJ1-2	.	CARRTGIPYGYTF	TGTGCCAGAAGGACAGGGATCCCCTATGGCTACACCTTC
TRBD1	TRBV18	TRBJ2-2	.	CASSPPNRGQDGELFF	TGTGCCAGCTCCCCCCCGAACAGGGGGCAGGATGGGGAGCTGTTTTTT
.	TRBV29-1	TRBJ2-1	.	CSAGTLNNEQFF	TGCAGCGCGGGGACACTTAACAATGAGCAGTTCTTC
.	TRBV28	TRBJ1-5	.	CASSFSGTDQNQPQHF	TGTGCCAGCAGTTTCAGCGGGACGGACCAAAATCAGCCCCAGCATTTT
.	TRBV15	TRBJ1-4	few	CATSSTGIQLFF	TGTGCCACCAGCAGCACAGGTATACAACTGTTTTTT
TRBD1	TRBV11-2	TRBJ2-7	.	CASSIDRGSYEQYF	TGTGCCAGCAGCATCGACAGGGGCTCCTACGAGCAGTACTTC
.	TRBV6-1	TRBJ1-1	.	CASSEAPWGGRGRNTEAFF	TGTGCCAGCAGTGAAGCGCCATGGGGTGGGAGGGGGAGGAACACTGAAGCTTTCTTT
.	TRBV28	TRBJ1-2	.	CASTSLGEGYGYTF	TGTGCCAGCACCTCACTAGGTGAGGGCTATGGCTACACCTTC
TRBD2	TRBV9	TRBJ2-2	.	CASSSSGTKNTGELFF	TGTGCCAGCAGCTCGAGCGGGACTAAAAACACCGGGGAGCTGTTTTTT
.	TRBV2	TRBJ1-2	.	CASSVATPGGYTF	TGTGCCAGCAGTGTGGCCACACCAGGGGGCTACACCTTC
.	TRBV28	TRBJ2-1	.	CASDQPLRGNEQFF	TGTGCCAGTGACCAACCTCTACGGGGGAATGAGCAGTTCTTC
.	TRBV6-5	TRBJ2-7	.	CASSPYREPGEQYF	TGTGCCAGCAGTCCATACAGGGAACCGGGCGAGCAGTACTTC
TRBD1	TRBV28	TRBJ2-7	.	CASSGRDRGYEQYF	TGTGCCAGCAGCGGCCGGGACAGGGGATACGAGCAGTACTTC
TRBD2	TRBV25-1	TRBJ2-2	.	CASMGRGNTGELFF	TGTGCCAGCATGGGGAGGGGTAACACCGGGGAGCTGTTTTTT
.	TRBV16	TRBJ1-3	.	CASSQRGQFYSGNTIYF	TGTGCCAGCAGCCAAAGAGGACAGTTCTACTCTGGAAACACCATATATTTT
TRBD2	TRBV5-6	TRBJ2-3	.	CASSLALAGRSDTQYF	TGTGCCAGCAGCTTGGCTCTAGCGGGGAGGTCAGATACGCAGTATTTT
TRBD1	TRBV10-2	TRBJ1-5	.	CASSRQGAQPQHF	TGCGCCAGCAGTAGACAGGGGGCTCAGCCCCAGCATTTT
.	TRBV28	TRBJ1-2	.	CASKAVNYGYTF	TGTGCCAGCAAGGCGGTTAACTATGGCTACACCTTC